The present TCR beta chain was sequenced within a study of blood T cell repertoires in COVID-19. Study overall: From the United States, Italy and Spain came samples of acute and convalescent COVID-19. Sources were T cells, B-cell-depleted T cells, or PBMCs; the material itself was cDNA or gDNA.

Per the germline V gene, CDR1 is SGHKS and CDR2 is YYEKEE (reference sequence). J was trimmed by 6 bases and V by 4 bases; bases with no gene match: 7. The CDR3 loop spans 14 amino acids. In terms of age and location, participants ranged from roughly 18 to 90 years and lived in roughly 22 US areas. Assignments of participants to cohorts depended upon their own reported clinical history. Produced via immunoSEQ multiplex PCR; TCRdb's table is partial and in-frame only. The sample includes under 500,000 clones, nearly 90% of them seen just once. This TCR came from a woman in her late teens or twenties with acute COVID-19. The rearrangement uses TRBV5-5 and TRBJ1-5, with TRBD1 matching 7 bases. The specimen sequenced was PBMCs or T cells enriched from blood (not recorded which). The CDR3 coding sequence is TGTGCCAGCAGCCCGACGCACAGGGGTCAGCCCCAGCATTTT. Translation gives CASSPTHRGQPQHF.